This T cell receptor (beta chain) was obtained from a study of cytomegalovirus exposure and HLA in healthy donors. Unmatched junction bases numbered 11, after V lost 5 bases and J lost 2 bases. The germline gives CDR1 SGHTA, CDR2 FQGNSA. The CDR3 contains 17 residues. The PCR made use of 60 Vbeta and 13 Jbeta primers. TCRdb keeps only in-frame clones here, not all; method: immunoSEQ multiplex PCR. This table has 160,000 or so clones, more than 75% appearing once. The chain uses TRBV7-2 and TRBJ2-7; 11 nucleotides agree with TRBD2. This clonotype was sampled from a woman between 18 and 29 years old in good health and CMV-seronegative. The sample was PBMCs. The CDR3 here is CASSPRGLAGGPYEQYF. The CDR3 DNA is TGTGCCAGCAGCCCGAGGGGCTTAGCGGGAGGGCCCTACGAGCAGTACTTC. The whole variable domain, remainder taken from reference TRBV7-2 and TRBJ2-7, is GAGVSQSPSNKVTEKGKDVELRCDPISGHTALYWYRQSLGQGLEFLIYFQGNSAPDKSGLPSDRFSAERTGGSVSTLTIQRTQQEDSAVYLCASSPRGLAGGPYEQYFGPGTRLTVT.